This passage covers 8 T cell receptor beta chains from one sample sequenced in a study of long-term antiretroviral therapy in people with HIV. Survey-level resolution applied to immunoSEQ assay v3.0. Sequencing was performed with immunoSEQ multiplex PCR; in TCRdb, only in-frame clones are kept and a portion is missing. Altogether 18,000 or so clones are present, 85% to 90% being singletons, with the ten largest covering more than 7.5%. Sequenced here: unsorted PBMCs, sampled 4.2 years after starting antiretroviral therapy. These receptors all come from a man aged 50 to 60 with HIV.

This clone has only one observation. CDR3 sequence reads: CASSDHRGVNTEAFF. In nucleotides, the CDR3 is TGTGCCAGCAGCGACCACAGGGGGGTGAACACTGAAGCTTTCTTT. The chain is built from TRBV7-2 and TRBJ1-1; TRBD1 agrees at 8 bases. CDR3 length: 15 residues. Germline V gives CDR1 SGHTA, CDR2 FQGNSA. Trimming cost V 5 bases and J 0 bases; bases outside gene matches: 5.

The DNA of the CDR3 is TGTGCCAGTAAAAATAGCGGGGGCCGGAGTGAGCAGTTCTTC. Translation: CASKNSGGRSEQFF. This sequence joins TRBV19 and TRBJ2-1, with 9 nucleotides matching TRBD2. CDR1 is LNHDA and CDR2 is SQIVND in the germline V gene (reference sequence). This CDR3 comprises 14 residues. J was trimmed by 9 bases and V by 7 bases; bases with no gene match: 10.

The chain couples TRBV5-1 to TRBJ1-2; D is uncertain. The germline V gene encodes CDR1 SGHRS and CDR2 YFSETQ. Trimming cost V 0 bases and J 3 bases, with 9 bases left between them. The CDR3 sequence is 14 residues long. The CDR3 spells CASSLEAEYYGYTF. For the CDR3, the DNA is TGCGCCAGCAGCTTGGAGGCAGAGTACTATGGCTACACCTTC.

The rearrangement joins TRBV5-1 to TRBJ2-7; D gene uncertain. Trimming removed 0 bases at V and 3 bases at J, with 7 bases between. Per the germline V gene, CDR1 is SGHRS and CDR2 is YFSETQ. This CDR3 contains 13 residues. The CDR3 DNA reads TGCGCCAGCAGCTTGGGAAGCGACTACGAGCAGTACTTC. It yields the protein CASSLGSDYEQYF.

The CDR3 DNA reads TGCGCCAGCAGCCCCGTCGGACAGGGCGATGAGCAGTTCTTC. Its protein product is CASSPVGQGDEQFF. This sequence joins TRBV4-3 and TRBJ2-1; 8 nucleotides agree with TRBD1. The CDR3 length is 14 residues. The germline V gene encodes CDR1 LGHNA and CDR2 YSLEER. The V gene end was trimmed by 4 bases and the J gene end by 8 bases; junction bases not matched to a gene: 7.

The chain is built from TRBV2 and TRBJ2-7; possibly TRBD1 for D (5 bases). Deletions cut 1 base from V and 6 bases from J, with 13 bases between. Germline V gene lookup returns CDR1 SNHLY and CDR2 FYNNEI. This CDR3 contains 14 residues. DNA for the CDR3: TGTGCCAGCAGTGAAGGCAGGGTCGCCGTCGAGCAGTACTTC. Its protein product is CASSEGRVAVEQYF.

CDR3 residues: CASRRRMGAGTDTQYF. The CDR3 region has the DNA TGTGCCAGCAGACGGCGGATGGGGGCTGGCACAGATACGCAGTATTTT. The V call is TRBV27, the J call TRBJ2-3, with D possibly being TRBD1 (6 bases). There are 16 residues in the CDR3. Trimming took off 6 bases at V and 1 base at J, with 17 bases between the two ends. Germline CDR1 is MNHEY and CDR2 is SMNVEV (reference sequence).

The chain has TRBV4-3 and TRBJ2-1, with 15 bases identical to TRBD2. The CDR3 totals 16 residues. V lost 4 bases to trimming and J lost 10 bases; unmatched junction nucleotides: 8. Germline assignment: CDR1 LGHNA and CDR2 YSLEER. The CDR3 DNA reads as TGCGCCAGCAGCCGAGGGACTAGCGGGGGGCCGGAGGAGCAGTTCTTC. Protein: CASSRGTSGGPEEQFF.